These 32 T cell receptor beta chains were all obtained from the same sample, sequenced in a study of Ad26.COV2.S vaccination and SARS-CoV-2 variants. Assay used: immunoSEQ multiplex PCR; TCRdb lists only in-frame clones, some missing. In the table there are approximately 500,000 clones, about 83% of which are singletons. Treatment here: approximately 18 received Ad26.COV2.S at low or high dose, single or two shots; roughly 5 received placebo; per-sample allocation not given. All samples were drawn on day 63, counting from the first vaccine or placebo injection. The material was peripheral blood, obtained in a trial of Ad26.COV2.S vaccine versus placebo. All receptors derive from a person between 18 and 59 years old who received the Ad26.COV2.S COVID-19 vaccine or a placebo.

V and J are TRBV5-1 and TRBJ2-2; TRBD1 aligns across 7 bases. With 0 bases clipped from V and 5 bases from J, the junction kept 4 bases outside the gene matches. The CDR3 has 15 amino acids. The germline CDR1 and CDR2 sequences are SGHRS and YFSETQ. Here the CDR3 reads CASSLGTGLTGELFF. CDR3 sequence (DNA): TGCGCCAGCAGCTTGGGGACAGGTTTGACCGGGGAGCTGTTTTTT. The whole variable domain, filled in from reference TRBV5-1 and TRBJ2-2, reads KAGVTQTPRYLIKTRGQQVTLSCSPISGHRSVSWYQQTPGQGLQFLFEYFSETQRNKGNFPGRFSGRQFSNSRSEMNVSTLELGDSALYLCASSLGTGLTGELFFGEGSRLTVL.

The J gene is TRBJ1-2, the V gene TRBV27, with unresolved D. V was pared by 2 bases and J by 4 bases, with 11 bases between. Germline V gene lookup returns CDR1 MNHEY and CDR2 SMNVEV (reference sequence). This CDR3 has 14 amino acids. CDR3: CASSLKATFYGYTF. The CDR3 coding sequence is TGTGCCAGCAGTTTAAAGGCGACCTTCTATGGCTACACCTTC.

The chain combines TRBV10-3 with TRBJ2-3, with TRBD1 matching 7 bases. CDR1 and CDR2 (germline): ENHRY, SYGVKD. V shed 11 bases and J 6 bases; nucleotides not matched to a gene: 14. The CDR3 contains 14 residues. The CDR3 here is CAAGRDSERDTQYF. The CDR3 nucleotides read TGTGCCGCAGGCCGGGACAGCGAGCGGGATACGCAGTATTTT.

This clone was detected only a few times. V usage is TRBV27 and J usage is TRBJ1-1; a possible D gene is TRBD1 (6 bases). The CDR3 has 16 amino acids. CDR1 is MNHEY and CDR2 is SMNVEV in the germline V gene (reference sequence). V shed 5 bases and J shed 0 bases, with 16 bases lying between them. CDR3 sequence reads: CASSPWETGLNTEAFF. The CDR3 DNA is TGTGCCAGCAGTCCATGGGAGACAGGTCTGAACACTGAAGCTTTCTTT.

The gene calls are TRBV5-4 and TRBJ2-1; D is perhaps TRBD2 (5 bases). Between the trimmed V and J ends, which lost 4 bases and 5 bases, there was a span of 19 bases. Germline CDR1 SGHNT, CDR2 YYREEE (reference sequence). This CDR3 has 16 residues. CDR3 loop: CASSKGNRAGDNEQFF. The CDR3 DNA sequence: TGTGCCAGCAGCAAAGGAAACCGGGCCGGGGACAATGAGCAGTTCTTC. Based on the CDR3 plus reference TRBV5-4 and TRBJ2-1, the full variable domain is ETGVTQSPTHLIKTRGQQVTLRCSSQSGHNTVSWYQQALGQGPQFIFQYYREEENGRGNFPPRFSGLQFPNYSSELNVNALELDDSALYLCASSKGNRAGDNEQFFGPGTRLTVL.

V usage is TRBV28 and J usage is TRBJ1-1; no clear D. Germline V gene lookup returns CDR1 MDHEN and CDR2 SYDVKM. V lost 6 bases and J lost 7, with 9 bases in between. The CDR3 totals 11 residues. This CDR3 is CASSSDGEAFF. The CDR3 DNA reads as TGTGCCAGCAGCTCGGACGGTGAAGCTTTCTTT.

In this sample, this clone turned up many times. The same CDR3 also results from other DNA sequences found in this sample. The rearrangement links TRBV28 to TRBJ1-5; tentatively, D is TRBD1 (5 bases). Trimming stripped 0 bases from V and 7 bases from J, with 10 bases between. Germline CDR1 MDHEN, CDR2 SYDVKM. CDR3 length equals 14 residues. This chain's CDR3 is CASSLWGLKQPQHF. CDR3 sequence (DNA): TGTGCCAGCAGTTTATGGGGACTGAAACAGCCCCAGCATTTT. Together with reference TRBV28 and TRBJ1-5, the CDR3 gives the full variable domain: DVKVTQSSRYLVKRTGEKVFLECVQDMDHENMFWYRQDPGLGLRLIYFSYDVKMKEKGDIPEGYSVSREKKERFSLILESASTNQTSMYLCASSLWGLKQPQHFGDGTRLSIL.

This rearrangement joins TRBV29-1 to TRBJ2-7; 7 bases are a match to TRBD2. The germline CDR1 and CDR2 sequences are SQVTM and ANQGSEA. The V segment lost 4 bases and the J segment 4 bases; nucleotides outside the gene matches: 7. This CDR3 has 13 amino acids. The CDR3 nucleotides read TGCAGCGTTGTGTCTAGCGGAGGATACGAGCAGTACTTC. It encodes CSVVSSGGYEQYF.

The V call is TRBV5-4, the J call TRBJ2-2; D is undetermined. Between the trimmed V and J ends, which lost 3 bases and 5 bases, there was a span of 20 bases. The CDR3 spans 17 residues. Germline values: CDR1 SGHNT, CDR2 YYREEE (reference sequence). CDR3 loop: CASSSFTGSLRTGELFF. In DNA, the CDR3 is TGTGCCAGCAGCTCCTTCACCGGGTCCCTACGGACCGGGGAGCTGTTTTTT. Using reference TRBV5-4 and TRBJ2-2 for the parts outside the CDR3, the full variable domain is ETGVTQSPTHLIKTRGQQVTLRCSSQSGHNTVSWYQQALGQGPQFIFQYYREEENGRGNFPPRFSGLQFPNYSSELNVNALELDDSALYLCASSSFTGSLRTGELFFGEGSRLTVL.

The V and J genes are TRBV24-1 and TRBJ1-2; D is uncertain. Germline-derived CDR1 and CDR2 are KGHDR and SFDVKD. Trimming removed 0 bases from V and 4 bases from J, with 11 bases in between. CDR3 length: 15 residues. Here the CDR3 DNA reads TGTGCCACCAGTGATTTGGAGGTAGAGGCCTATGGCTACACCTTC. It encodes CATSDLEVEAYGYTF.

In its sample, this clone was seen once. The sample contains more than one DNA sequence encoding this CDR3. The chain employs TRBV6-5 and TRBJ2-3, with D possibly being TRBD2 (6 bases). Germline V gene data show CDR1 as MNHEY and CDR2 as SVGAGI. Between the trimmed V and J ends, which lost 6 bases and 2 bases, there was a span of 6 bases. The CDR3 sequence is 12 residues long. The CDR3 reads CASRDYTDTQYF. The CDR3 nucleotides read TGTGCCAGCAGGGACTACACAGATACGCAGTATTTT.

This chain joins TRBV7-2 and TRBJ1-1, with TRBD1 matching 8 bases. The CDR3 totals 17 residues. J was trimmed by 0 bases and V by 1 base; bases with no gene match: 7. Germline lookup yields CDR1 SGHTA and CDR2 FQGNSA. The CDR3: CASSLGRAGGLNTEAFF. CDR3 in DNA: TGTGCCAGCAGCTTAGGACGGGCAGGGGGCTTGAACACTGAAGCTTTCTTT.

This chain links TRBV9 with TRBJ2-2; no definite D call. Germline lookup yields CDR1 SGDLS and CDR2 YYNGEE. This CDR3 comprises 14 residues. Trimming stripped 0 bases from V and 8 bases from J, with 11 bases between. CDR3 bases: TGTGCCAGCAGCGTAGTCCGATCCGGGGGGGAGCTGTTTTTT. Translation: CASSVVRSGGELFF.

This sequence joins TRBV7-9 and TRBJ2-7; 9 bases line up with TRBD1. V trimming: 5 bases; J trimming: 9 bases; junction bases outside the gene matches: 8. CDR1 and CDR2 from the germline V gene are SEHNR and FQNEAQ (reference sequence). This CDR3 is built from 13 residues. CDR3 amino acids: CASSPGTGFGQYF. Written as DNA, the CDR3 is TGTGCCAGCAGCCCGGGGACAGGGTTCGGGCAGTACTTC.

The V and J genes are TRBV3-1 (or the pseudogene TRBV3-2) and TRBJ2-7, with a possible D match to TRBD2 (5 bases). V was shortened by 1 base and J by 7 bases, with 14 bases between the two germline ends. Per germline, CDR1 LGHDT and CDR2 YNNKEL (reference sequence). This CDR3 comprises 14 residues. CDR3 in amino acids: CASSQVASRGEQYF. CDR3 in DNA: TGTGCCAGCAGCCAAGTAGCGTCCCGAGGGGAGCAGTACTTC.

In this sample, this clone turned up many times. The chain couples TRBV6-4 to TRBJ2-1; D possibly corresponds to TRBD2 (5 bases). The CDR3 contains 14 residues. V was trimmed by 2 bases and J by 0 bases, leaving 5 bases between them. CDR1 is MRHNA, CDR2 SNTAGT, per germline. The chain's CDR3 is CASSDGSSYNEQFF. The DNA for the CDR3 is TGTGCCAGCAGTGACGGGAGCTCCTACAATGAGCAGTTCTTC.

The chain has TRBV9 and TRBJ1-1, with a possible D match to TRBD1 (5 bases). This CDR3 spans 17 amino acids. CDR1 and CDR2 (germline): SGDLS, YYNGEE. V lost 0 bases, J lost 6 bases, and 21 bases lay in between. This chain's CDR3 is CASSVAILGEEDAEAFF. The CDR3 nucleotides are TGTGCCAGCAGCGTAGCCATACTGGGGGAGGAGGACGCTGAAGCTTTCTTT.

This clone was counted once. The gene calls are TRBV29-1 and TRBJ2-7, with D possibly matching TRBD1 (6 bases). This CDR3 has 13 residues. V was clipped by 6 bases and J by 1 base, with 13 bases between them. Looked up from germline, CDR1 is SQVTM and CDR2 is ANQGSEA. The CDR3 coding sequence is TGCAGCGTCCTGCTCGGGACATCCTACGAGCAGTACTTC. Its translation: CSVLLGTSYEQYF.

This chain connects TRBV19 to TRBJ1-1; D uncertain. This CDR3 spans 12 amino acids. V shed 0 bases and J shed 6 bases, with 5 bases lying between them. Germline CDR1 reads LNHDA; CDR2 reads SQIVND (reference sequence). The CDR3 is CASSIDGPEAFF. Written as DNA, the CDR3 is TGTGCCAGTAGTATAGACGGACCTGAAGCTTTCTTT.

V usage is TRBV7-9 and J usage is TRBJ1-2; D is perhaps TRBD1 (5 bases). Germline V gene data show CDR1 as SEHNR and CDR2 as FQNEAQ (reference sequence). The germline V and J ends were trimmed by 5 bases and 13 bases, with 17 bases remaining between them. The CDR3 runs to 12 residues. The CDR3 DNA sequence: TGTGCCAGCAGCGCACCTCCGGGACCCGGCACCTTC. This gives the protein CASSAPPGPGTF. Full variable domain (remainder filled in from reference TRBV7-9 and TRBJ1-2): DTGVSQNPRHKITKRGQNVTFRCDPISEHNRLYWYRQTLGQGPEFLTYFQNEAQLEKSRLLSDRFSAERPKGSFSTLEIQRTEQGDSAMYLCASSAPPGPGTFGSGTRLTVV.

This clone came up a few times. CDR3 nucleotide sequence: TGTGCCTGGGGGGTAGGCCTGAACACTGAAGCTTTCTTT. Its protein is CAWGVGLNTEAFF. The genes are TRBV30 and TRBJ1-1; D call uncertain. Deletions cut 5 bases from V and 0 bases from J, with 10 bases between. The CDR3 runs to 13 residues. Looked up from germline, CDR1 is GTSNPN and CDR2 is SVGIG (reference sequence). Full variable domain (rest looked up from reference TRBV30 and TRBJ1-1): SQTIHQWPATLVQPVGSPLSLECTVEGTSNPNLYWYRQAAGRGLQLLFYSVGIGQISSEVPQNLSASRPQDRQFILSSKKLLLSDSGFYLCAWGVGLNTEAFFGQGTRLTVV.

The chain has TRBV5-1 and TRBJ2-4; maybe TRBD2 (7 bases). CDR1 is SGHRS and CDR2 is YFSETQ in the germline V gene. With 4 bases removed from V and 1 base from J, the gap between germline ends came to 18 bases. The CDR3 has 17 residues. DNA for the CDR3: TGCGCCAGCAGCGTGGGGGGCGGGAGAGGGGCCAAAAACATTCAGTACTTC. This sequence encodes CASSVGGGRGAKNIQYF.

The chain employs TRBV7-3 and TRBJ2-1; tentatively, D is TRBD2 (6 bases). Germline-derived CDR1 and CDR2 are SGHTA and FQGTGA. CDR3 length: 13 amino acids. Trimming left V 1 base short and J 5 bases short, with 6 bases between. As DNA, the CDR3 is TGTGCCAGCAGCTTAATAGCGGACAATGAGCAGTTCTTC. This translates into CASSLIADNEQFF.

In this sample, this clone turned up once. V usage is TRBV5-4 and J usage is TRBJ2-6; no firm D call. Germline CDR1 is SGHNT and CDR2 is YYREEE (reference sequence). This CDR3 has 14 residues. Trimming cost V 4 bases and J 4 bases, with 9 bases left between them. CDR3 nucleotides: TGTGCCAGCAGCCCTGGCGGAGGGGCCAACGTCCTGACTTTC. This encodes CASSPGGGANVLTF.

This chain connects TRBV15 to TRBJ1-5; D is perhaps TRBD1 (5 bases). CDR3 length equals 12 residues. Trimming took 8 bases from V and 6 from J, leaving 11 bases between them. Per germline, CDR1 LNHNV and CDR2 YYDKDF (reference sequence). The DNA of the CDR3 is TGTGCCACCCGGCAGGGCGCTCAGCCCCAGCATTTT. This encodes CATRQGAQPQHF. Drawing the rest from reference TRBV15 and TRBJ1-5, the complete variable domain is DAMVIQNPRYQVTQFGKPVTLSCSQTLNHNVMYWYQQKSSQAPKLLFHYYDKDFNNEADTPDNFQSRRPNTSFCFLDIRSPGLGDTAMYLCATRQGAQPQHFGDGTRLSIL.

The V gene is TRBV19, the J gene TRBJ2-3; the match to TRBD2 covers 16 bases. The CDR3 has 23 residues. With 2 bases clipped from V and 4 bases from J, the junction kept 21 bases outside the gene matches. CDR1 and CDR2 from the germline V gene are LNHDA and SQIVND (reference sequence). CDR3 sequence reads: CASSIRFVWGLAGGPSNPDTQYF. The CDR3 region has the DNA TGTGCCAGTAGTATAAGATTTGTGTGGGGACTAGCGGGAGGGCCCAGCAACCCAGATACGCAGTATTTT.

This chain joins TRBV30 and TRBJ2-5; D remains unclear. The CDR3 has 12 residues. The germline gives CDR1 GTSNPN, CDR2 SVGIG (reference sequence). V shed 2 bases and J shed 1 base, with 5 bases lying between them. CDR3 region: CAWSPGQETQYF. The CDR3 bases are TGTGCCTGGAGTCCAGGCCAAGAGACCCAGTACTTC.

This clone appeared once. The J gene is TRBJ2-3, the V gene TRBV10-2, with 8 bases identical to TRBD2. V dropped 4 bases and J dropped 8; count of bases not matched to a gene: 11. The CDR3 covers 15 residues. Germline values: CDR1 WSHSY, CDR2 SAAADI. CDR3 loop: CASSAISGDPGTQYF. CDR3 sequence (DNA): TGCGCCAGCAGTGCTATTAGCGGGGACCCCGGTACGCAGTATTTT.

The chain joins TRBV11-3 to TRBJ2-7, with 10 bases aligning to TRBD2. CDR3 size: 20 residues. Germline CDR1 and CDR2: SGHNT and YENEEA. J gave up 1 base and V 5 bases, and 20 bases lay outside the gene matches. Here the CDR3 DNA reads TGTGCCAGCAGCCCCCGAAGGGTGAGTAGCGGGAGGTCTCCGTCCTACGAGCAGTACTTC. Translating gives CASSPRRVSSGRSPSYEQYF.

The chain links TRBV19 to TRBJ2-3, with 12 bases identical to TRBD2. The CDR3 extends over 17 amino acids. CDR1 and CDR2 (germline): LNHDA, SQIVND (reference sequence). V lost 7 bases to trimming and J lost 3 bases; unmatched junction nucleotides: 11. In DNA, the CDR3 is TGTGCCAGTACACTAGCGGGAGGCCCTCGGGCGACAGATACGCAGTATTTT. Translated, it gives CASTLAGGPRATDTQYF. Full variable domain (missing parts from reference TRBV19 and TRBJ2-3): DGGITQSPKYLFRKEGQNVTLSCEQNLNHDAMYWYRQDPGQGLRLIYYSQIVNDFQKGDIAEGYSVSREKKESFPLTVTSAQKNPTAFYLCASTLAGGPRATDTQYFGPGTRLTVL.

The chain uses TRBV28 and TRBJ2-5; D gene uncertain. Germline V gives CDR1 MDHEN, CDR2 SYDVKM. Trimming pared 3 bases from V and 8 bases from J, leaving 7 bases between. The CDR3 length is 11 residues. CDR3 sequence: CASSFQLTQYF. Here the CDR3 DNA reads TGTGCCAGCAGTTTCCAGCTCACCCAGTACTTC.

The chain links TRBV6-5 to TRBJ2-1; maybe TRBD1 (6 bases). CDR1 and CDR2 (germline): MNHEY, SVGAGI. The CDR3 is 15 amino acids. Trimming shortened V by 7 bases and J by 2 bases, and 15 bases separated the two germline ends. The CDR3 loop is CASTSQGFAYNEQFF. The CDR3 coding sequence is TGTGCCAGCACAAGTCAGGGGTTTGCCTACAATGAGCAGTTCTTC.